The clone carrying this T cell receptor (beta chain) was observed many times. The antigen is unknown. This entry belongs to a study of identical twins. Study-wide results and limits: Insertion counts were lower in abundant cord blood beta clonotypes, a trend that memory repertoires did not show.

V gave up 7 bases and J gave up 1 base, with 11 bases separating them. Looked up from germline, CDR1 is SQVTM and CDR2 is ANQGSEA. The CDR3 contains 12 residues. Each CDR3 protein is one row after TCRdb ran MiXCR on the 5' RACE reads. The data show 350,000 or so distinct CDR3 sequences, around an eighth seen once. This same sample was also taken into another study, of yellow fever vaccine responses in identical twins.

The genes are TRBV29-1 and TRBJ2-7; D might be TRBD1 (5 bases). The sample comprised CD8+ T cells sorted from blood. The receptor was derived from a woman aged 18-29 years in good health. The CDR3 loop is CSANQGSYEQYF. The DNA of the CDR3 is TGCAGCGCCAACCAGGGTTCCTACGAGCAGTACTTC.